This entry lists 28 T cell receptor beta chains sequenced from one sample in a study of cytomegalovirus exposure and HLA in healthy donors. Primers: 60 Vbeta forward and 13 Jbeta reverse. Data came from immunoSEQ multiplex PCR; TCRdb stores just in-frame clones and leaves some out. The repertoire consists of tens of thousands of clones, with 78% occurring once and the leading ten covering 4.6%. Sequenced: PBMCs. The receptors were gathered from a woman in her forties in good health and CMV-seropositive.

The V gene is TRBV4-2, the J gene TRBJ2-1, with TRBD2 matching over 7 bases. Germline CDR1 and CDR2: LGHNA and YNFKEQ. V was pared by 0 bases and J by 4 bases, with 3 bases of the junction left unmatched. The CDR3 contains 15 residues. The CDR3 loop is CASSQEGSGYNEQFF. As DNA, the CDR3 is TGTGCCAGCAGCCAAGAGGGTAGCGGGTACAATGAGCAGTTCTTC.

The chain is built from TRBV19 and TRBJ2-1, with 8 bases lining up with TRBD2. CDR3 length: 15 amino acids. In germline, CDR1 is LNHDA, CDR2 SQIVND (reference sequence). J gave up 2 bases and V 6 bases, and 6 bases lay outside the gene matches. As DNA, the CDR3 is TGTGCCAGTAGGAACGGGAGGGCCGCCTACAATGAGCAGTTCTTC. This codes for CASRNGRAAYNEQFF. Looking up the rest from reference TRBV19 and TRBJ2-1 gives the full variable domain: DGGITQSPKYLFRKEGQNVTLSCEQNLNHDAMYWYRQDPGQGLRLIYYSQIVNDFQKGDIAEGYSVSREKKESFPLTVTSAQKNPTAFYLCASRNGRAAYNEQFFGPGTRLTVL.

DNA of the CDR3: TGTGCCAGCTCCGACAGAGGTACCCTCTCCCAAGAGACCCAGTACTTC. Translating gives CASSDRGTLSQETQYF. This sequence joins TRBV18 and TRBJ2-5, with D tentatively TRBD1 (5 bases). Per germline, CDR1 KGHSH and CDR2 LQKENI. CDR3 length equals 16 residues. V was pared by 6 bases and J by 1 base, with 18 bases between.

The CDR3 sequence is CASSATTRDTGELFF. Here the CDR3 DNA reads TGTGCCAGCAGCGCGACGACTAGAGACACCGGGGAGCTGTTTTTT. This chain uses TRBV5-4 with TRBJ2-2, with D perhaps matching TRBD2 (6 bases). CDR1 and CDR2 from the germline V gene are SGHNT and YYREEE (reference sequence). V lost 4 bases, J lost 3 bases, and 13 bases lay in between. The CDR3 has 15 residues.

This clone has more than one count but fewer than ten. This sequence joins TRBV5-4 and TRBJ1-3, with TRBD1 matching 7 bases. The CDR3 length is 16 residues. V lost 4 bases and J lost 0; bases outside the gene matches: 7. Germline loops: CDR1 SGHNT, CDR2 YYREEE (reference sequence). Here the CDR3 reads CASSPQGLNSGNTIYF. The CDR3 bases are TGTGCCAGCAGCCCACAGGGGTTGAACTCTGGAAACACCATATATTTT.

The chain joins TRBV19 to TRBJ2-1; 11 nucleotides align to TRBD2. Per the germline V gene, CDR1 is LNHDA and CDR2 is SQIVND (reference sequence). The CDR3 loop spans 15 amino acids. After removal of 6 bases from V and 4 bases from J, the junction contained 5 bases not matched to a gene. CDR3 in amino acids: CASSNPSGRYNEQFF. CDR3 coding DNA: TGTGCCAGTAGCAACCCTAGCGGGAGGTACAATGAGCAGTTCTTC. Looking up the rest from reference TRBV19 and TRBJ2-1 gives the full variable domain: DGGITQSPKYLFRKEGQNVTLSCEQNLNHDAMYWYRQDPGQGLRLIYYSQIVNDFQKGDIAEGYSVSREKKESFPLTVTSAQKNPTAFYLCASSNPSGRYNEQFFGPGTRLTVL.

The V call is TRBV19, the J call TRBJ2-7; D possibly corresponds to TRBD1 (5 bases). V was shortened by 5 bases and J by 3 bases, with 17 bases between the two germline ends. The CDR3 runs to 15 residues. Per germline, CDR1 LNHDA and CDR2 SQIVND (reference sequence). The CDR3 sequence is CASSVTEGVIYEQYF. In DNA form, the CDR3 reads TGTGCCAGTAGTGTTACCGAAGGGGTGATCTACGAGCAGTACTTC.

The chain joins TRBV7-3 to TRBJ2-3; TRBD2 matches at 13 bases. The CDR3 has 15 residues. V shed 3 bases and J 4 bases; nucleotides not matched to a gene: 1. CDR1 SGHTA and CDR2 FQGTGA come from the germline V gene. The CDR3 sequence: CASSLGLAGPDTQYF. As DNA, the CDR3 is TGTGCCAGCAGCTTGGGACTAGCGGGACCAGATACGCAGTATTTT.

This clone was picked up one time. V and J are TRBV5-6 and TRBJ2-2, with TRBD2 identical over 12 bases. V dropped 3 bases and J dropped 6; count of bases not matched to a gene: 9. This CDR3 has 17 residues. Germline CDR1 and CDR2: SGHDT and YYEEEE. CDR3 sequence reads: CASSSHGLAGSAGELFF. In DNA, the CDR3 is TGTGCCAGCAGCTCTCACGGACTAGCGGGAAGCGCCGGGGAGCTGTTTTTT.

The chain carries TRBV5-4 and TRBJ2-5, with 7 bases that match TRBD2. The germline gives CDR1 SGHNT, CDR2 YYREEE (reference sequence). The CDR3 runs to 13 residues. V was pared by 9 bases and J by 5 bases, with 10 bases of the junction left unmatched. The CDR3 protein is CATQSGGRETQYF. For the CDR3, the DNA is TGTGCCACCCAATCGGGGGGTAGGGAGACCCAGTACTTC.

The chain couples TRBV18 to TRBJ2-1; 9 bases are shared with TRBD2. The ends lost 3 bases at V and 3 bases at J; junction bases unmatched: 6. The CDR3 runs 16 residues. From germline, CDR1 is KGHSH and CDR2 LQKENI. CDR3 amino acids: CASSPNSGGNYNEQFF. CDR3 sequence (DNA): TGTGCCAGCTCACCCAATAGCGGGGGAAACTACAATGAGCAGTTCTTC.

The rearrangement joins TRBV11-2 to TRBJ2-7; possibly TRBD2 for D (6 bases). CDR3 length: 14 amino acids. Germline CDR1 SGHAT, CDR2 FQNNGV. Trimming pared 4 bases from V and 2 bases from J, leaving 12 bases between. CDR3 residues: CASSSNSGPYEQYF. CDR3 DNA: TGTGCCAGCAGCTCGAATAGCGGACCCTACGAGCAGTACTTC.

The sample holds one count of this clone. This chain uses TRBV28 with TRBJ1-2, with 9 positions matching TRBD1. This CDR3 spans 17 amino acids. Germline V lookup: CDR1 MDHEN, CDR2 SYDVKM. Trimming took 0 bases from V and 7 from J; bases not matched to a gene: 12. The CDR3 region is CASSLWVNGGQGFGYTF. The CDR3 DNA sequence: TGTGCCAGCAGTTTATGGGTCAACGGGGGACAGGGTTTTGGCTACACCTTC.

This clone was found a few times. The J gene is TRBJ2-1, the V gene TRBV9; tentatively, D is TRBD2 (6 bases). Trimming took 4 bases from V and 6 from J, leaving 20 bases between them. The CDR3 length is 16 residues. The V gene's germline CDR1 is SGDLS and CDR2 YYNGEE. CDR3 coding DNA: TGTGCCAGCAGCCCACATAGCGGACAAACTTCCAATGAGCAGTTCTTC. It is translated as CASSPHSGQTSNEQFF.

This clone was observed a handful of times. The chain combines TRBV6-6 with TRBJ1-2; 11 nucleotides agree with TRBD1. The germline V gene has CDR1 MNHNY and CDR2 SVGAGI (reference sequence). The J segment lost 7 bases and the V segment lost 6 bases, leaving 4 bases of the junction unmatched. The CDR3 contains 13 residues. CDR3 nucleotide sequence: TGTGCCAGCAGGGACGGGACAGGGGGTGGCTACACCTTC. The encoded protein is CASRDGTGGGYTF.

The chain joins TRBV19 to TRBJ2-3; tentatively, D is TRBD1 (6 bases). With 4 bases removed from V and 5 bases from J, the gap between germline ends came to 13 bases. The CDR3 sequence is 14 residues long. Looked up from germline, CDR1 is LNHDA and CDR2 is SQIVND (reference sequence). CDR3 protein: CASSTQGTGDTQYF. Here the CDR3 DNA reads TGTGCCAGTAGTACGCAGGGGACGGGAGATACGCAGTATTTT.

The rearrangement uses TRBV27 and TRBJ1-3; D is unresolved. V lost 7 bases, J lost 2 bases, and 3 bases lay in between. Germline assignment: CDR1 MNHEY and CDR2 SMNVEV (reference sequence). The CDR3 is 11 residues long. The CDR3 loop reads CASTAGNTIYF. As DNA, the CDR3 is TGTGCCAGCACGGCTGGAAACACCATATATTTT.

In its sample, this clone was seen a few times. The chain couples TRBV28 to TRBJ1-2, with 9 bases aligning to TRBD1. The ends lost 8 bases at V and 8 bases at J; junction bases unmatched: 9. CDR1 MDHEN and CDR2 SYDVKM come from the germline V gene. The CDR3 is 13 residues long. The DNA for the CDR3 is TGTGCCAGCGGTAAACAGGGGGCAAAAGGCTACACCTTC. Translating it yields CASGKQGAKGYTF.

J is TRBJ2-3 and V is TRBV7-2; D is undetermined. Germline lookup yields CDR1 SGHTA and CDR2 FQGNSA. V was clipped by 2 bases and J by 3 bases, with 15 bases between them. This CDR3 is 16 amino acids long. CDR3 sequence reads: CASSLFDSTITDTQYF. The CDR3 coding sequence is TGTGCCAGCAGCTTATTCGACTCAACGATTACAGATACGCAGTATTTT.

A few counts support this clone. The DNA is left out, because the CDR3 cannot be placed on it with certainty; the CDR3 is given as TCRdb lists it. V is TRBV6-1 and J is TRBJ1-5; no check of the table's D call, TRBD1, against the DNA was made. Germline-derived CDR1 and CDR2 are MNHNS and SASEGT. The CDR3 is made up of 13 amino acids, end residues included. CDR3 residues: CASSPQIDSPSIF.

Here the CDR3 DNA reads TGTGCCAGCAGCTTAGTACCGGACACTCCCGAGCAGTACTTC. It translates to CASSLVPDTPEQYF. J is TRBJ2-7 and V is TRBV11-3; D is possibly TRBD1 (5 bases). Looked up from germline, CDR1 is SGHNT and CDR2 is YENEEA. The CDR3 has 14 amino acids. Trimming stripped 1 base from V and 6 bases from J, with 13 bases between.

The J gene is TRBJ2-1, the V gene TRBV5-1; D uncertain. Germline CDR1 SGHRS, CDR2 YFSETQ. The V end was cut by 0 bases, the J end by 5 bases, with 9 bases between. This CDR3 has 14 amino acids. The CDR3 nucleotides read TGCGCCAGCAGCTTGGGGCCAACCAACAATGAGCAGTTCTTC. Translating it yields CASSLGPTNNEQFF.

This clone was detected only a few times. Other nucleotide sequences from this sample produce the same CDR3. Here the CDR3 reads CASSYLGGGTEAFF. The CDR3 bases are TGTGCCAGCAGTTACCTCGGGGGGGGCACTGAAGCTTTCTTT. The chain has TRBV6-5 and TRBJ1-1, with D tentatively TRBD1 (5 bases). The CDR3 is 14 residues long. Germline CDR1 reads MNHEY; CDR2 reads SVGAGI. Trimming cost V 2 bases and J 4 bases, with 11 bases left between them.

This rearrangement joins TRBV2 to TRBJ2-3; TRBD2 is a possible D gene (5 bases). CDR1 is SNHLY and CDR2 is FYNNEI in the germline V gene. CDR3 length: 15 amino acids. Between the trimmed V and J ends, which lost 1 base and 4 bases, there was a span of 12 bases. DNA for the CDR3: TGTGCCAGCAGTGAAGGAGGGAGTGGGTCAGATACGCAGTATTTT. Amino acid sequence: CASSEGGSGSDTQYF.

To note about this clone: Compared with germline, one end of the junction differs, possibly owing to a read error. The same CDR3 is also encoded by other DNA sequences in this sample. J is TRBJ2-4 and V is TRBV5-6, with 7 nucleotides matching TRBD2. From germline, CDR1 is SGHDT and CDR2 YYEEEE. This CDR3 region has 11 residues. In DNA, the CDR3 is TGCGCCAGCACCTGGGAGGGCATTCAGTACTTC. Its protein product is CASTWEGIQYF.

This clone was observed a single time. V gene TRBV30 combines with J gene TRBJ2-1, with 8 bases identical to TRBD1. Per germline, CDR1 GTSNPN and CDR2 SVGIG (reference sequence). The CDR3 is 17 residues long. The V gene end was trimmed by 1 base and the J gene end by 5 bases; junction bases not matched to a gene: 13. CDR3 loop: CAWSEWGQTGEDNEQFF. CDR3 sequence (DNA): TGTGCCTGGAGTGAGTGGGGACAGACAGGGGAAGACAATGAGCAGTTCTTC. Full variable domain (rest looked up from reference TRBV30 and TRBJ2-1): SQTIHQWPATLVQPVGSPLSLECTVEGTSNPNLYWYRQAAGRGLQLLFYSVGIGQISSEVPQNLSASRPQDRQFILSSKKLLLSDSGFYLCAWSEWGQTGEDNEQFFGPGTRLTVL.

The chain employs TRBV9 and TRBJ2-7; the match to TRBD1 covers 9 bases. Germline loops: CDR1 SGDLS, CDR2 YYNGEE. The length of the CDR3 is 14 residues. V shed 6 bases and J 5 bases; nucleotides not matched to a gene: 9. CDR3 sequence reads: CASTRTGEGNEQYF. CDR3 in DNA: TGTGCCAGCACTCGGACAGGGGAGGGGAACGAGCAGTACTTC.

The chain employs TRBV13 and TRBJ2-2, with D perhaps matching TRBD2 (6 bases). V lost 5 bases to trimming and J lost 1 base, with 14 bases between them. This CDR3 is built from 16 residues. CDR1 is PRHDT and CDR2 is FYEKMQ in the germline V gene (reference sequence). As DNA, the CDR3 is TGTGCCAGCAGCCCCCCCCTGGGAGGGAACACCGGGGAGCTGTTTTTT. As protein: CASSPPLGGNTGELFF.